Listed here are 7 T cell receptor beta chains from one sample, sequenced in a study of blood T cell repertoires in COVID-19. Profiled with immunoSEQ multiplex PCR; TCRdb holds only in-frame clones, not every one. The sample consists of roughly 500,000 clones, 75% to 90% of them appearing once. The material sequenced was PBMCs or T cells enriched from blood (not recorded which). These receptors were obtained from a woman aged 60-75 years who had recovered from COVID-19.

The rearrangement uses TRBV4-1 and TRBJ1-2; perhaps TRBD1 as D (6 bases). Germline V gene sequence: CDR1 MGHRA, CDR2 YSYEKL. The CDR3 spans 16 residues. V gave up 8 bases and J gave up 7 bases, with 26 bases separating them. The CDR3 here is CASSPPAGASYSGYTF. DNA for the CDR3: TGCGCCAGCTCCCCTCCGGCAGGGGCTTCGTATAGTGGCTACACCTTC.

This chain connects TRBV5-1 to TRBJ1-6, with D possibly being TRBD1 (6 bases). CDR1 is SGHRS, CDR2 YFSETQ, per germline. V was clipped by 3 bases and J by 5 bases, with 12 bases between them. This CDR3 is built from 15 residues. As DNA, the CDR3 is TGCGCCAGCAGCTCACAGGGTAGTAATAATTCACCCCTCCACTTT. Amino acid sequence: CASSSQGSNNSPLHF.

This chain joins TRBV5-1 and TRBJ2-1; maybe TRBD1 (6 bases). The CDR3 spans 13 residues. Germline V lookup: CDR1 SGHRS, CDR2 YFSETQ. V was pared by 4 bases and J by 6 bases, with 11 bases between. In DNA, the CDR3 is TGCGCCAGCAGCCCGGGGACAAGCAATGAGCAGTTCTTC. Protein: CASSPGTSNEQFF.

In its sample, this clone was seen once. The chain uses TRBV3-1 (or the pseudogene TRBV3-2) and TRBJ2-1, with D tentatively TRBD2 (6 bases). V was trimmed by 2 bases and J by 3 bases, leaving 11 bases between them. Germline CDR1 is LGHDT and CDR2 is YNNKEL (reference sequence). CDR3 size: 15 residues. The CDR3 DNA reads TGTGCCAGCAGCCAACTGAGACTAGTCTACAATGAGCAGTTCTTC. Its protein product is CASSQLRLVYNEQFF.

The CDR3 DNA reads as TGTGCCAGCCAAACACAGGGGATCGATGGCTACACCTTC. Protein sequence: CASQTQGIDGYTF. The chain combines TRBV6-5 with TRBJ1-2; 7 bases map to TRBD1. Germline assignment: CDR1 MNHEY and CDR2 SVGAGI. Trimming at V came to 8 bases and at J to 6 bases, leaving 9 bases not matched to a gene. The CDR3 runs 13 residues.

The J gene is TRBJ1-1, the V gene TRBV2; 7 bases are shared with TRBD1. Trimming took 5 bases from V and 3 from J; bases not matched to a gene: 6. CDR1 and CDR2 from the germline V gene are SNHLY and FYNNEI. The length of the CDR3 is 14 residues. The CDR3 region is CASSPTGVYTEAFF. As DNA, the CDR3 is TGTGCCAGCAGTCCAACAGGGGTATACACTGAAGCTTTCTTT.

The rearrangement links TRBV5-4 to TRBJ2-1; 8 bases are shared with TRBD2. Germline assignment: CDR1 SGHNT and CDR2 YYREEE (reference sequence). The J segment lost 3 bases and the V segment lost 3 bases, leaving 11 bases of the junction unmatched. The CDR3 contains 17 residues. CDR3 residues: CASSSGTSGGIYNEQFF. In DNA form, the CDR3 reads TGTGCCAGCAGCTCGGGGACTAGTGGGGGTATCTACAATGAGCAGTTCTTC.